These 5 T cell receptor beta chains came from one sample sequenced in a study of beta chain features in type 1 diabetes. TCRB transcripts that were expressed got sequenced, as all of the isolated RNA had been reverse transcribed. Profiling relied on immunoSEQ multiplex PCR, and the TCRdb table lists in-frame clones only, not all of them. The repertoire holds approximately 300,000 clones, with approximately 10% as singletons. The sequenced sample consisted of naive CD4+ T cells from blood. The receptors here all came from a woman aged 25 to 45 in good health.

This clone was seen only a few times. The V gene is TRBV14, the J gene TRBJ2-7, with 10 bases aligning to TRBD1. The J segment lost 2 bases and the V segment lost 4 bases, leaving 5 bases of the junction unmatched. CDR3 length equals 15 residues. Germline values: CDR1 SGHDN, CDR2 FVKESK. CDR3 region: CASSPGQGIAYEQYF. CDR3 nucleotides: TGTGCCAGCAGCCCGGGACAGGGGATCGCCTACGAGCAGTACTTC.

The genes are TRBV6-5 and TRBJ1-2, with 9 nucleotides matching TRBD1. V was clipped by 4 bases and J by 4 bases; unmatched bases: 10. Germline values: CDR1 MNHEY, CDR2 SVGAGI. This CDR3 has 16 amino acids. The CDR3 nucleotides are TGTGCCAGCAGTTCACCACAGGGGGCTCCAGGCTATGGCTACACCTTC. Its protein product is CASSSPQGAPGYGYTF.

The chain recombines TRBV7-2 with TRBJ2-1; D is undetermined. CDR1 and CDR2 from the germline V gene are SGHTA and FQGNSA. This CDR3 comprises 13 residues. V lost 1 base and J 9 bases, leaving 10 bases between the germline ends. The CDR3 reads CASSLGAEREQFF. The CDR3 DNA sequence: TGTGCCAGCAGCTTAGGGGCAGAACGTGAGCAGTTCTTC. Looking up the rest from reference TRBV7-2 and TRBJ2-1 gives the full variable domain: GAGVSQSPSNKVTEKGKDVELRCDPISGHTALYWYRQSLGQGLEFLIYFQGNSAPDKSGLPSDRFSAERTGGSVSTLTIQRTQQEDSAVYLCASSLGAEREQFFGPGTRLTVL.

This clone has more than one count but fewer than ten. The CDR3 protein is CASSYDLRGQETQYF. The CDR3 DNA reads as TGTGCCAGCAGTTACGACCTGCGGGGGCAAGAGACCCAGTACTTC. The V call is TRBV6-5, the J call TRBJ2-5, with 7 bases matching TRBD2. Trimming at V came to 2 bases and at J to 2 bases, leaving 5 bases not matched to a gene. Germline values: CDR1 MNHEY, CDR2 SVGAGI. The CDR3 is 15 residues long.

The gene calls are TRBV7-2 and TRBJ1-2; 7 nucleotides match TRBD1. Losses at the gene ends were 5 bases for V and 2 bases for J; bases not matched to a gene: 5. The CDR3 runs 14 residues. The germline V gene has CDR1 SGHTA and CDR2 FQGNSA. In DNA, the CDR3 is TGTGCCAGCAGCCCGACAGGGTTAAACTATGGCTACACCTTC. It codes for CASSPTGLNYGYTF.